This T cell receptor (beta chain) was captured in a study of blood T cell repertoires in COVID-19. Study as a whole: Researchers got acute and convalescent COVID-19 samples from the United States, Italy and Spain. T cells, B-cell-depleted T cells, or PBMCs supplied cDNA or gDNA.

As handled by the study authors: Nucleated cell counts were estimated from reference gene primer amplification. The repertoire was sequenced with immunoSEQ multiplex PCR; TCRdb's copy has only in-frame clones and lacks some. D and trimming come from the DNA, and the V and J calls and clone size come from that table. The sample has roughly 35,000 clones, approximately 81% seen once. There are 15 residues in the CDR3. Germline CDR1 is SGHDT and CDR2 is YYEEEE. Trimming at V came to 1 base and at J to 5 bases, leaving 3 bases not matched to a gene. The clonotype was recovered from a man older than 75 with acute or convalescent COVID-19. This chain connects TRBV5-6 to TRBJ1-4; 9 nucleotides line up with TRBD1. The sample was peripheral blood. The DNA for the CDR3 is TGTGCCAGCAGCTTGTTAGGACAGGGGAATGAAAAACTGTTTTTT. It translates to CASSLLGQGNEKLFF.